The sequence of this T cell receptor beta chain was determined in a study of cytomegalovirus exposure and HLA in healthy donors. The J segment lost 11 bases and the V segment lost 4 bases, leaving 14 bases of the junction unmatched. The CDR3 sequence is 15 residues long. Per germline, CDR1 SGDLS and CDR2 YYNGEE. The PCR employed 60 Vbeta primers together with 13 Jbeta primers. The method was immunoSEQ multiplex PCR; TCRdb's version includes in-frame clones alone and lacks a portion of them. The data contain fewer than 200,000 clones, just under 80% of them singletons. The TCR originated in a man aged 25 to 40 in good health and CMV-seronegative. The chain has TRBV9 and TRBJ2-7; 11 bases are a match to TRBD2. Sequenced: PBMCs. In nucleotides, the CDR3 is TGTGCCAGCAGCACGAGCCCGGGACTAGCGGCGGTGGAGTACTTC. Protein sequence: CASSTSPGLAAVEYF.